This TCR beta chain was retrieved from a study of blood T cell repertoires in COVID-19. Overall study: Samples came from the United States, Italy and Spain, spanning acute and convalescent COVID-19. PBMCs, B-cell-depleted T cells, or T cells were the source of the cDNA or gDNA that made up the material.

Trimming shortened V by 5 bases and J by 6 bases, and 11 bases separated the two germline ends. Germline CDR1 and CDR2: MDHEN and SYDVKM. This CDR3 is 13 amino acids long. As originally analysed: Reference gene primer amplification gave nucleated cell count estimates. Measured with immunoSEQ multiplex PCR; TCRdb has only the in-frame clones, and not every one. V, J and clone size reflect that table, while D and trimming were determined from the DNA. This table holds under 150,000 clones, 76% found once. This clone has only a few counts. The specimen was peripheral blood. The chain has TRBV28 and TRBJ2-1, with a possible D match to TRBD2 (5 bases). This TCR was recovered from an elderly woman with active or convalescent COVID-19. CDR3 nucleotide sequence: TGTGCCAGCAGTCGAACTAGGCGCAATGAGCAGTTCTTC. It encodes CASSRTRRNEQFF.